The sequence of this TCR beta chain was determined in a study of T cell repertoires in cytomegalovirus infection. For the study at large: Matching HLA type and CMV infection were both indicated by public TCR beta signatures.

The CDR3 length is 12 residues. Trimming took off 9 bases at V and 7 bases at J, with 15 bases between the two ends. Germline V gene data show CDR1 as SEHNR and CDR2 as FQNEAQ (reference sequence). Using its own MiXCR run on the reads, TCRdb lists one record per CDR3 protein. The data hold about 180,000 distinct CDR3 sequences, with around 14% observed a single time. This clonotype has ten or more counts. Sequenced input: PBMCs. The source of this sequence is a human donor in good health (CMV status not recorded). Some clones in this sample may be carry-over from other donors' samples. The V gene is TRBV7-9, the J gene TRBJ1-1, with a possible D match to TRBD1 (5 bases). The CDR3 loop is CASRSNRYEAFF. The CDR3, as DNA: TGTGCCAGTCGCTCGAACAGGTATGAAGCTTTCTTT.